This paragraph reports one T cell receptor beta chain. Its matching antigen is unknown. The CDR3 consists of 13 residues. V was shortened by 10 bases and J by 4 bases, with 16 bases between the two germline ends. CDR1 and CDR2 (germline): MNHNS, SASEGT. The sample is drawn from a study of identical twins. TCRdb passed the 5' RACE reads through MiXCR, listing each CDR3 protein once. This sample has around 1.7 million distinct CDR3 sequences, with 25% to 35% found just once. Broader study findings: There were fewer insertions in abundant cord blood beta clonotypes, but memory repertoires showed no such pattern. A partial confounding effect on zero-insertion analyses could come from invariant MAIT and iNKT cells.

This chain connects TRBV6-1 to TRBJ1-2, with D possibly being TRBD1 (5 bases). The material sequenced was cord blood. The source of this sequence is a newborn girl in good health. The CDR3 DNA follows: TGTGCCACCAGGGCGGGGGTAATCTATGGCTACACCTTC. Translated, it gives CATRAGVIYGYTF.